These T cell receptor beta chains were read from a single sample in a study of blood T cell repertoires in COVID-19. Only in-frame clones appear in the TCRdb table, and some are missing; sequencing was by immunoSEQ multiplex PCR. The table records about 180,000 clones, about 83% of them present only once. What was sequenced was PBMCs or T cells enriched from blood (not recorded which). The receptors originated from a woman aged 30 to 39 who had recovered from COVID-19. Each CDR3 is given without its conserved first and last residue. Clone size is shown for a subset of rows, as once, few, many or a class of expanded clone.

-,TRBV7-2,ASSLGAQETQY
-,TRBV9,ASSVDLGAGQPQH
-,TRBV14,ASSRSTVGGEKLF
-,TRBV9,ASKRQGDNEQF
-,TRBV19,ASRGQREGDEQF
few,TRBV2,ASSTNGVGEQF
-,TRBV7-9,ASSLGQGEGSYEQY
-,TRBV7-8,ASSLGLAGGGGSKNIQY
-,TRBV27,ASSLPGSDEQY
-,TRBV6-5,ASSYATGLAGGEQY
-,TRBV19,ASTTNDEQF
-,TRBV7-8,ASSSGRGTREQY
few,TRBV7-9,ASSSGGSYEQY
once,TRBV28,ASTYPKAGTRNEQF
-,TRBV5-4,ASSLRLSGGYT
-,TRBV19,ASSIALAGSHEQF
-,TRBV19,ASSKHLSYEQY
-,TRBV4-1,ASSQRGSLLDGNTIY
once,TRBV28,ASRPHRVGGNQPQH
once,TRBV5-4,ASSLAGGVTAGYT
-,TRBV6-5,ASSYHGGRDADTQY
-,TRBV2,ASSGNSNQPQH
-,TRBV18,ASSKNSGTSYNEQF
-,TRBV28,ASSSAQRAQETQY
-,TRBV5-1,ASSLQGSLRATNEKLF
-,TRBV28,ASNRGGSPLH
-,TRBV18,ASSSLGTSNQPQH
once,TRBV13,ASSLSLRDTGELF
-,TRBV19,ATEGGGDTEAF
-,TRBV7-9,ASSQGLAGVDEQF
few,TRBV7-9,ASSFSTSGYEQY
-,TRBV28,ASSWPSQVPNTEAF
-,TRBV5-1,ASSSSPSGANVLT
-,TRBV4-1,ASRKTPGAPDTQY
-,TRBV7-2,ASSLVGREGRRADTQY
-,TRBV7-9,ASSLISGELF
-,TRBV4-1,ASSQVVLAGLNEQF
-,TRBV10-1,ATSRDMTSTEAF
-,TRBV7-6,ASSLGSGHLSSEQY
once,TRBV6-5,ASLLGEGGMPF
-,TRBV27,ASSLSEGRSGNTIY
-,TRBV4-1,ASSATSGEETQY
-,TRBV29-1,SVIPPGQGYEQY
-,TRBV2,ASSIEGRGSYNEQF
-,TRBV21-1,ASSKGGSGRGKNEQY
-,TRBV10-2,ASSVGRGRETQY
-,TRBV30,AWSVRSRDSEPFTNEKLF
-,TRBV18,ASSRDRGPSTEAF
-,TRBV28,ASSSSRPSSYNEQF
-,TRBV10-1,ASSERSASGYEQY